This passage covers 30 T cell receptor beta chains from one sample sequenced in a study of cytomegalovirus exposure and HLA in healthy donors. Researchers ran the PCR with 60 Vbeta and 13 Jbeta primers. Sequencing was performed with immunoSEQ multiplex PCR; in TCRdb, only in-frame clones are kept and a portion is missing. The repertoire consists of some 100,000 clones, with around 85% occurring once and the leading ten covering 2.1%. Source material: PBMCs. These receptors were collected from a man younger than 35 in good health and CMV-seronegative.

The CDR3 sequence is CASRGLAGYEQYF. The CDR3 DNA sequence: TGTGCCAGCAGGGGACTAGCGGGTTACGAGCAGTACTTC. V is TRBV6-5 and J is TRBJ2-7; 12 bases agree with TRBD2. Germline CDR1 MNHEY, CDR2 SVGAGI. V shed 6 bases, J shed 4 bases, and the junction held 1 base outside the gene matches. The CDR3 covers 13 residues.

The J gene is TRBJ1-1, the V gene TRBV15; 11 positions agree with TRBD1. Germline V gives CDR1 LNHNV, CDR2 YYDKDF (reference sequence). The CDR3 has 15 amino acids. The junction had 1 base not matched to a gene; V was cut back by 0 bases and J by 4 bases. This CDR3 is CATSRDGTGGTEAFF. DNA for the CDR3: TGTGCCACCAGCAGAGATGGGACAGGGGGCACTGAAGCTTTCTTT. The full variable domain, in which reference TRBV15 and TRBJ1-1 provide the parts outside the CDR3, is DAMVIQNPRYQVTQFGKPVTLSCSQTLNHNVMYWYQQKSSQAPKLLFHYYDKDFNNEADTPDNFQSRRPNTSFCFLDIRSPGLGDTAMYLCATSRDGTGGTEAFFGQGTRLTVV.

This chain connects TRBV2 to TRBJ2-7, with D perhaps TRBD2 (7 bases). The V and J ends lost 7 bases and 5 bases respectively, with 21 bases between them. Per the germline V gene, CDR1 is SNHLY and CDR2 is FYNNEI. This CDR3 contains 15 residues. The CDR3 reads CASTEEMGGANEQYF. The CDR3 DNA reads TGTGCCAGCACCGAAGAAATGGGGGGGGCCAACGAGCAGTACTTC. Drawing the rest from reference TRBV2 and TRBJ2-7, the complete variable domain is EPEVTQTPSHQVTQMGQEVILRCVPISNHLYFYWYRQILGQKVEFLVSFYNNEISEKSEIFDDQFSVERPDGSNFTLKIRSTKLEDSAMYFCASTEEMGGANEQYFGPGTRLTVT.

The rearrangement links TRBV14 to TRBJ1-5; D is ambiguous. The CDR3 runs 15 residues. The V gene's germline CDR1 is SGHDN and CDR2 FVKESK. V was pared by 0 bases and J by 7 bases, with 13 bases between. The CDR3 spells CASSQDEKAGQPQHF. CDR3 sequence (DNA): TGTGCCAGCAGCCAAGATGAAAAGGCGGGGCAGCCCCAGCATTTT.

V usage is TRBV7-6 and J usage is TRBJ1-1, with 7 bases that match TRBD1. V shed 5 bases and J 3 bases; nucleotides not matched to a gene: 9. This CDR3 spans 15 amino acids. CDR1 and CDR2 (germline): SGHVS, FNYEAQ. CDR3 amino acids: CASSHRQGRDTEAFF. CDR3 sequence (DNA): TGTGCCAGCAGCCACCGACAGGGCCGGGACACTGAAGCTTTCTTT.

The chain couples TRBV10-2 to TRBJ2-1; 9 bases agree with TRBD2. The CDR3 totals 16 residues. Germline V gives CDR1 WSHSY, CDR2 SAAADI. The trim removed 3 bases at V and 9 bases at J, leaving 12 bases unmatched. Here the CDR3 DNA reads TGCGCCAGCAGTGATGGGCGGGAGGGCCTTGGGGTTGAGCAGTTCTTC. Translated, it gives CASSDGREGLGVEQFF.

The genes are TRBV27 and TRBJ2-5, with 7 bases that match TRBD2. The J segment lost 3 bases and the V segment lost 4 bases, leaving 2 bases of the junction unmatched. Germline V CDR1 and CDR2: MNHEY, SMNVEV (reference sequence). This CDR3 is 13 amino acids long. The CDR3 loop reads CASSWGGEETQYF. The CDR3 coding sequence is TGTGCCAGCAGTTGGGGGGGGGAAGAGACCCAGTACTTC.

The chain couples TRBV28 to TRBJ2-7, with 8 bases identical to TRBD1. The V and J ends lost 5 bases and 3 bases, in that order; junction bases with no gene match: 9. This CDR3 comprises 15 residues. The V gene's germline CDR1 is MDHEN and CDR2 SYDVKM. CDR3 residues: CASSGARQGYYEQYF. CDR3 in DNA: TGTGCCAGCAGTGGTGCCCGACAGGGGTACTACGAGCAGTACTTC.

This chain uses TRBV28 with TRBJ2-5; 15 bases match TRBD2. J gave up 4 bases and V 3 bases, and 9 bases lay outside the gene matches. Germline CDR1 MDHEN, CDR2 SYDVKM. The CDR3 loop spans 18 amino acids. CDR3 sequence (DNA): TGTGCCAGCAGTTTCCCTAGGACTAGCGGGAGGGCCGCAGAGACCCAGTACTTC. Its protein is CASSFPRTSGRAAETQYF.

J is TRBJ2-1 and V is TRBV27, with 7 bases aligning to TRBD2. V shed 5 bases, J shed 7 bases, and the junction held 2 bases outside the gene matches. The CDR3 loop spans 12 amino acids. Germline CDR1 MNHEY, CDR2 SMNVEV (reference sequence). This chain's CDR3 is CASSVGGNEQFF. CDR3 nucleotides: TGTGCCAGCAGTGTCGGGGGGAATGAGCAGTTCTTC.

The J gene is TRBJ1-1, the V gene TRBV29-1, with 7 bases that match TRBD1. V trimming: 5 bases; J trimming: 3 bases; junction bases outside the gene matches: 6. This CDR3 region has 13 residues. From germline, CDR1 is SQVTM and CDR2 ANQGSEA. CDR3 in amino acids: CSVKIQGYTEAFF. The CDR3, as DNA: TGCAGCGTTAAGATACAGGGGTACACTGAAGCTTTCTTT.

The gene calls are TRBV10-3 and TRBJ2-5; the match to TRBD1 covers 7 bases. With 10 bases clipped from V and 1 base from J, the junction kept 9 bases outside the gene matches. The CDR3 covers 14 residues. Germline V lookup: CDR1 ENHRY, CDR2 SYGVKD. CDR3: CATLTGYRQETQYF. The CDR3 nucleotides read TGTGCCACTCTGACAGGGTATCGCCAAGAGACCCAGTACTTC.

This chain connects TRBV30 to TRBJ2-5; a weak D match, TRBD1 (6 bases). The V end was cut by 0 bases, the J end by 2 bases, with 10 bases between. The CDR3 covers 14 residues. CDR1 is GTSNPN, CDR2 SVGIG, per germline (reference sequence). CDR3 protein: CAWSVDSWQETQYF. The DNA of the CDR3 is TGTGCCTGGAGTGTGGACAGCTGGCAAGAGACCCAGTACTTC.

This chain links TRBV5-4 with TRBJ1-1; possibly TRBD1 for D (5 bases). The CDR3 totals 13 residues. Trimming took 3 bases from V and 4 from J, leaving 10 bases between them. Germline CDR1 and CDR2: SGHNT and YYREEE (reference sequence). The CDR3 DNA follows: TGTGCCAGCAGCTGGCAGGGTTTCACTGAAGCTTTCTTT. This sequence encodes CASSWQGFTEAFF. Using reference TRBV5-4 and TRBJ1-1 for the parts outside the CDR3, the full variable domain is ETGVTQSPTHLIKTRGQQVTLRCSSQSGHNTVSWYQQALGQGPQFIFQYYREEENGRGNFPPRFSGLQFPNYSSELNVNALELDDSALYLCASSWQGFTEAFFGQGTRLTVV.

This clone was recorded a few times. The chain is built from TRBV19 and TRBJ1-6, with 7 bases fitting TRBD1. V lost 6 bases to trimming and J lost 5 bases; unmatched junction nucleotides: 7. CDR1 is LNHDA and CDR2 is SQIVND in the germline V gene (reference sequence). CDR3 length: 15 amino acids. CDR3 DNA: TGTGCCAGTAGGGCGGACAGGAGCGATAATTCACCCCTCCACTTT. Its protein product is CASRADRSDNSPLHF.

This chain joins TRBV6-5 and TRBJ2-2; D gene uncertain. Trimming left V 2 bases short and J 1 base short, with 8 bases between. Germline-derived CDR1 and CDR2 are MNHEY and SVGAGI. This CDR3 is 15 amino acids long. The CDR3 nucleotides are TGTGCCAGCAGTTACGCGGCGGTGAACACCGGGGAGCTGTTTTTT. Its protein product is CASSYAAVNTGELFF.

V gene TRBV30 combines with J gene TRBJ1-4; D is unresolved. Germline lookup yields CDR1 GTSNPN and CDR2 SVGIG (reference sequence). Trimming left V 4 bases short and J 8 bases short, with 8 bases between. The CDR3 totals 11 residues. This CDR3 reads CAWTFGEKLFF. The CDR3 coding sequence is TGTGCCTGGACCTTCGGGGAAAAACTGTTTTTT.

V usage is TRBV6-5 and J usage is TRBJ2-7; D uncertain. V was pared by 6 bases and J by 0 bases, with 9 bases between. The CDR3 is 13 amino acids. The V gene's germline CDR1 is MNHEY and CDR2 SVGAGI. DNA of the CDR3: TGTGCCAGCAGCCCCTTGAGCTCCTACGAGCAGTACTTC. Translation gives CASSPLSSYEQYF.

This clone was seen only a few times. V usage is TRBV6-5 and J usage is TRBJ1-2; 9 bases align to TRBD1. The CDR3 loop spans 15 amino acids. V shed 6 bases and J 4 bases; nucleotides not matched to a gene: 9. CDR1 is MNHEY, CDR2 SVGAGI, per germline. The CDR3 loop is CASSRDRADSYGYTF. Here the CDR3 DNA reads TGTGCCAGCAGCAGGGACAGGGCTGATAGCTATGGCTACACCTTC.

V usage is TRBV14 and J usage is TRBJ2-1; the match to TRBD2 covers 8 bases. Germline assignment: CDR1 SGHDN and CDR2 FVKESK. V shed 2 bases and J 2 bases; nucleotides not matched to a gene: 5. The CDR3 extends over 16 amino acids. The CDR3 reads CASSQTSGVAYNEQFF. CDR3 DNA sequence: TGTGCCAGCAGCCAAACTAGCGGAGTTGCCTACAATGAGCAGTTCTTC.

This clone was seen only once. The J gene is TRBJ2-7, the V gene TRBV18; 11 nucleotides agree with TRBD1. This CDR3 comprises 15 residues. Germline loops: CDR1 KGHSH, CDR2 LQKENI. Unmatched junction bases numbered 6, after V lost 6 bases and J lost 2 bases. The CDR3 nucleotides are TGTGCCAGCTCCCGGGACAGGGGGTTCCCCTACGAGCAGTACTTC. It is translated as CASSRDRGFPYEQYF.

Concerning this clone itself: A read error is likely, as this CDR3 ends without the conserved phenylalanine or tryptophan. V is TRBV7-2 and J is TRBJ2-4; 7 bases align to TRBD1. After removal of 1 base from V and 7 bases from J, the junction contained 1 base not matched to a gene. The length of the CDR3 is 13 residues. CDR1 and CDR2 from the germline V gene are SGHTA and FQGNSA. The DNA for the CDR3 is TGTGCCAGCAGCTTAGGGGGACAGAACATTCAGTACGTC. This gives the protein CASSLGGQNIQYV.

The rearrangement links TRBV6-4 to TRBJ2-1; 9 bases align to TRBD2. Germline loops: CDR1 MRHNA, CDR2 SNTAGT. V gave up 2 bases and J gave up 6 bases; unmatched junction bases: 2. The CDR3 runs 14 residues. CDR3 sequence: CASSDGTSSNEQFF. The CDR3, as DNA: TGTGCCAGCAGTGACGGGACTAGCAGCAATGAGCAGTTCTTC.

The chain combines TRBV7-2 with TRBJ1-1; 12 nucleotides agree with TRBD1. Per germline, CDR1 SGHTA and CDR2 FQGNSA. Trimming cost V 5 bases and J 2 bases; bases outside gene matches: 9. The CDR3 runs 17 residues. The CDR3 here is CASSPGGTGGGNTEAFF. Written as DNA, the CDR3 is TGTGCCAGCAGCCCCGGAGGGACAGGGGGCGGTAACACTGAAGCTTTCTTT. Using reference TRBV7-2 and TRBJ1-1 for the parts outside the CDR3, the full variable domain is GAGVSQSPSNKVTEKGKDVELRCDPISGHTALYWYRQSLGQGLEFLIYFQGNSAPDKSGLPSDRFSAERTGGSVSTLTIQRTQQEDSAVYLCASSPGGTGGGNTEAFFGQGTRLTVV.

This clone was detected only once. The J gene is TRBJ2-7, the V gene TRBV7-8; weak D call: TRBD2 (7 bases). The ends were cut back, 10 bases at V and 2 bases at J, with 15 bases in the middle. This CDR3 is built from 13 residues. Germline V gene data show CDR1 as SGHVS and CDR2 as FQNEAQ. CDR3 DNA: TGTGCCACCCGGGGGGCGGCGCCCTACGAGCAGTACTTC. It translates to CATRGAAPYEQYF.

The chain carries TRBV9 and TRBJ1-2, with 11 bases that match TRBD1. The CDR3 sequence is 15 residues long. Per the germline V gene, CDR1 is SGDLS and CDR2 is YYNGEE. V dropped 1 base and J dropped 6; count of bases not matched to a gene: 5. Here the CDR3 reads CASSVHGQGADGYTF. As DNA, the CDR3 is TGTGCCAGCAGCGTACATGGACAGGGGGCGGATGGCTACACCTTC.

J is TRBJ2-2 and V is TRBV4-2; 8 nucleotides agree with TRBD2. Germline V gene sequence: CDR1 LGHNA, CDR2 YNFKEQ. After removal of 0 bases from V and 7 bases from J, the junction contained 10 bases not matched to a gene. CDR3 length: 17 residues. Here the CDR3 DNA reads TGTGCCAGCAGCCAAGAGCCCAGCGGGAGTTCGGGCGGGGAGCTGTTTTTT. Protein product: CASSQEPSGSSGGELFF.

On this clone itself: The DNA is left out, because the CDR3 cannot be placed on it with certainty; the CDR3 is given as TCRdb lists it. V gene TRBV9 combines with J gene TRBJ2-2; TRBD2 is the table's D call and was not checked against the DNA. The CDR3 spans 19 amino acids, including both terminal residues. Looked up from germline, CDR1 is SGDLS and CDR2 is YYNGEE. CDR3 sequence: CASSVGGELFFGEGSRLFF.

The chain recombines TRBV27 with TRBJ2-2; the D gene is possibly TRBD1 (6 bases). The germline V gene encodes CDR1 MNHEY and CDR2 SMNVEV (reference sequence). CDR3 length: 15 amino acids. V was cut by 7 bases and J by 6 bases, with 18 bases left in between. Here the CDR3 DNA reads TGTGCCAGCACCTCCCTGGGGGCCCAGCCCGGGGAGCTGTTTTTT. Protein sequence: CASTSLGAQPGELFF.

The gene calls are TRBV7-6 and TRBJ1-1; D may be TRBD1 (5 bases). The V gene lost 3 bases and the J gene lost 2 bases, with 10 bases spanning the gap. The CDR3 is 14 amino acids. Germline CDR1 SGHVS, CDR2 FNYEAQ. CDR3 residues: CASSFGAHNTEAFF. CDR3 coding DNA: TGTGCCAGCAGCTTTGGGGCACATAACACTGAAGCTTTCTTT.